This TCR beta chain is from a study of cytomegalovirus exposure and HLA in healthy donors. This CDR3 is built from 15 residues. With 8 bases clipped from V and 0 bases from J, the junction kept 8 bases outside the gene matches. In germline, CDR1 is SEHNR, CDR2 FQNEAQ (reference sequence). This PCR relied on a set of 60 Vbeta primers and 13 Jbeta primers. Data came from immunoSEQ multiplex PCR; TCRdb stores just in-frame clones and leaves some out. The sample records a few hundred thousand clones, 75% to 85% being singletons. The genes are TRBV7-9 and TRBJ1-1; 8 nucleotides match TRBD1. Material: PBMCs. This receptor was taken from a woman aged 55-69 years in good health and CMV-seropositive. CDR3 nucleotide sequence: TGTGCCAGCGGGGGGACAGGCGGGGTGAACACTGAAGCTTTCTTT. It codes for CASGGTGGVNTEAFF.